The clone carrying this T cell receptor beta chain was detected only a few times. The sample is drawn from a study of T cell changes during pregnancy in multiple sclerosis. TCRdb's table, derived via immunoSEQ multiplex PCR, lists solely in-frame clones and lacks some. This table holds tens of thousands of clones, roughly 91% found once. The germline V and J ends were trimmed by 8 bases and 8 bases, with 16 bases remaining between them. The CDR3 consists of 13 residues. CDR1 and CDR2 (germline): MNHEY, SMNVEV (reference sequence). This receptor was taken from a female donor in good health, enrolled as a control in a pregnancy study. The chain recombines TRBV27 with TRBJ2-1; tentatively, D is TRBD2 (5 bases). The source material was peripheral blood, sampled after pregnancy. Here the CDR3 DNA reads TGTGCCAGCTCCAAGGAGGCCGGGGATGAGCAGTTCTTC. Its translation: CASSKEAGDEQFF.